This T cell receptor (beta chain) appears in the sequencing data of a study of cytomegalovirus exposure and HLA in healthy donors (dated by TCRdb to about 2017). For the wider study: In an earlier analysis of approximately 640 of the donors, about 270 Gb of sequence data and some 120 million unique TCR beta sequences from 150 million to 200 million T cells were reported. A separate validation cohort of about 110 different subjects was used in addition to the approximately 670-subject first cohort. Donor age, sex, ethnicity and CMV serostatus were compiled together with the repertoire data. The number of donors typed differed by locus, with roughly 629-640 for A, B, C, DRB1 and DQB1, roughly 520 for DQA1, about 610 for DPA1, and around 450 for DPB1. Class I and class II HLA loci were covered by the typing at four-digit resolution. An early release covering 550 to 650 HLA-typed donors comprised about 300 gigabases of sequencing data and roughly 86 million unique TCR sequences. Among the approximately 420 genotyped donors, around 81% belonged to the genetic ancestry cluster associated with self-reported Caucasian donors. The study was designed to test whether signatures of past pathogen exposure could be identified by cataloging public T cell receptors. In an earlier analysis of 587 of the donors, high-throughput TCR beta sequencing was used to judge whether each TCR beta V gene segment behaved as functional or pseudogenic. Across about 380 genotyped donors of the cohort, an average of roughly 230,000 unique TCR beta nucleotide sequences per donor were sequenced, and roughly 18% of those sequences were non-productive. Because of strong linkage in the cohort, roughly five DR-DQ haplotypes were treated as single units for association and clustering. Using immunosequencing, the study profiled T cell repertoires from roughly 650 subjects and related those repertoires to cytomegalovirus serostatus. A later genetic analysis took genome-wide SNP genotypes for about 55% of the 666 donors and used that subset as a discovery cohort. A later analysis re-examined previously published TCR beta repertoires from 600 to 700 donors and added high-resolution HLA genotyping to investigate patterns of TCR occurrence. High-throughput TCR immunosequencing, statistical association of individual TCRs with disease status, and machine learning were combined to predict cytomegalovirus infection status. In the later analysis, no new phenotypic data were used to find candidate immune exposures; instead, reliance was placed on TCR beta sequences and their occurrence across donors. Every discovery cohort repertoire had been produced on one sequencing platform. Overall results and qualifications from the work: It was suggested by the authors that the approach could potentially be generalized to other disease states and immunological phenotypes. In a later analysis, 16,951 TCR beta sequences were associated with specific HLA alleles at a false discovery rate of 0.05. When HLA alleles, especially DR and DQ, strongly co-occurred, TCR associations were difficult to assign to individual alleles. In a later analysis, HLA-associated TCR beta chains were found to be more clonally expanded and to have lower generation probabilities than equally common non-associated chains. Most TCR sequences were seen in very few donors, while some public TCRs were found in many individuals. A further reported finding was that TCR beta sequences accurately predicted the HLA-A and HLA-B alleles for most subjects in the first cohort. The only immune exposure information available for the cohort was CMV serostatus. According to a later analysis, most CMV-associated TCR beta chains appeared to be HLA-restricted, and the HLA associations seemed to be driven largely by CMV exposure. The cohort was sequenced for TCR beta chains only, and without alpha or paired-chain data the features that could be detected were limited. Correlated functional status among segregating V segments might reflect linkage disequilibrium, but an unknown experimental factor could not be ruled out. The study gave a list of more than 150 TCR beta chains associated with cytomegalovirus. Several of the top co-occurrence clusters appeared to be linked to parvovirus B19, influenza, CMV and Epstein-Barr virus, according to a later analysis. About 17 rarely observed V segments, including chromosome 9 orphons, were excluded from the earlier analysis of approximately 500 of the donors because counts were too low. According to a later analysis, TCR association rates differed among HLA loci, with DRB1 alleles showing the most associated TCRs and HLA-C alleles showing the fewest. A cluster of highly shared sequence variants was judged likely to be a technical artifact of the sequencing pipeline. An association between a missense DCLRE1C variant and V-gene and J-gene trimming of TCR beta chains was found in a later genetic analysis and replicated in an independent cohort. HLA typing was unavailable for some donors at each locus, so association tests used only the typed subset. A later genetic analysis reported fewer N-insertions in productive TCRs among donors in an Asian-associated ancestry cluster than the roughly 700-donor mean. Some IMGT-functional V segments, including TRBV6-2 and TRBV6-3, could not be told apart with the 87-base-pair reads, so those segments were excluded. In both the original and validation cohorts, the classifier was reported to diagnose cytomegalovirus status with high specificity and sensitivity. Roughly uniform sequencing depth across donors was assumed in presence/absence analyses, although this assumption may not hold. In vitro tests confirmed that three of the cytomegalovirus-associated TCR beta chains recognize cytomegalovirus antigens. Broadly in line with IMGT annotations, most TCR beta V segments showed up in productive rearrangements about 90% or about 30% of the time in an earlier analysis of some 590 of the donors.

Germline trimming amounts to 6 bases on V and 8 bases on J, with 8 as the count of junction bases outside the gene matches. Measured from the cysteine to the phenylalanine, the CDR3 is 14 residues long. Only CDR3 DNA is held: 42 bases, read in frame from base 1. CDR1 ENHRY and CDR2 SYGVKD are derived from the germline V gene. Details on this clone: The antigen this receptor binds is unknown. Qualities for individual bases were not recorded, and no much larger clone is one base off.

Libraries were constructed by the immunoSEQ multiplex PCR assay. The multiplex PCR relied on a mix of 60 forward primers for TCR Vbeta segments and 13 reverse primers for TCR Jbeta segments. The CDR3 region of rearranged TCR beta genes was amplified from genomic DNA with a multiplex PCR assay. The amplified TCR beta libraries were sequenced on the Illumina HiSeq System as 87-base-pair reads. As for how the authors treated the data: In a later analysis, approximately 74 million unique TCR beta chains were counted across the 500 to 700 repertoires, and roughly 11 million of these chains were shared by at least two donors. Raw reads were error-corrected and collapsed into unique sequences with a nearest-neighbor algorithm that merged closely related sequences to remove PCR and sequencing errors. CDR3 sequences were aligned to IMGT reference sequences to assign V, D and J gene segments. Each retained sequence needed at least a six-nucleotide match to both a V gene segment and a J gene segment. Rearrangements were called productive when the CDR3 lacked stop codons and stayed in frame with V and J; all others were non-productive. Following IMGT convention, CDR3 was defined as the stretch from the second conserved V-encoded cysteine up to the conserved J-encoded phenylalanine. In an earlier analysis of some 550 of the donors, sequences lacking an unambiguous match to a single V gene segment were excluded. In an earlier analysis of several hundred of the donors, V segments were called functional above 56.7% productive rearrangements and were called segregating when the between-donor standard deviation exceeded 5%. A statistical classification framework was developed to diagnose cytomegalovirus status using the catalog of TCR beta chain sequences. V and J gene assignment, in a later analysis, came from comparing TCR nucleotide sequences with IMGT/GENE-DB human TR gene sequences. In a later analysis, CDR3 sequences and most-parsimonious VDJ recombination scenarios were assigned using the TCRdist pipeline. A later analysis defined each TCR beta chain by its CDR3 amino acid sequence plus V-gene family, and excluded reads lacking a unique V-gene family. A later analysis removed 500 to 650 highly shared, low-generation-probability nucleotide sequences to deal with suspected cross-contamination and a sequencing artifact. In a later analysis, a clonal expansion index was calculated for each public chain from normalized within-repertoire ranks of inferred template counts. In a later analysis, generation probabilities were computed with a VDJ recombination model fitted to out-of-frame rearrangements, and the resulting probabilities were checked against IGoR. In a later analysis, hypergeometric tests were used to score TCR-TCR, TCR-HLA and TCR-CMV co-occurrence, with a repertoire-size bias correction applied to TCR pairs. To estimate false discovery rates, a later analysis permuted the HLA or CMV assignments 20 times. In a later analysis, co-occurring TCRs were grouped using DBSCAN, and TCRdist sequence similarity was added for clustering within HLA-allele-positive subsets. Repertoires with fewer than 30,000 or more than 120,000 public chains were left out of co-occurrence clustering, as were four to six repertoires with anomalous nucleotide sharing. In TCRdb, the immuneACCESS table is reduced to in-frame sequences with V and J assigned. These tables do not hold every clone; where another copy was compared, an unresolved V gene accounts for under half, and the others remain unexplained. The V and J calls and clone size are taken from that table; D and trimming were inferred from the DNA. Within this sample are fewer than 110,000 clones, with around 60% of them counted one time only. Of the sample, less than 3.5% is held by the ten largest clones.

In total, about 650 healthy bone marrow donors made up the cohort. At the time of sampling, all cohort members were nominally healthy, though unrecorded immune exposures were likely present. The donor was CMV seronegative and belonged to the group of 350 or so seronegative cohort members. Each donor provided a peripheral blood sample, and peripheral blood mononuclear cells were used for TCR beta sequencing. The Qiagen DNeasy Blood Extraction Kit was used to extract genomic DNA from the blood cell samples. The TCR sequence derives from a woman in her forties or fifties in good health and CMV-seronegative. The source material was PBMCs. The chain joins TRBV10-3 to TRBJ2-1; TRBD2 matches 9 bases in the middle. The nucleotide sequence reads as follows: TGTGCCATCAGAGCTAGCGGGGATTCGGATGAGCAGTTCTTC. Its translation is CAIRASGDSDEQFF.